This paragraph covers one TCR beta chain sequence. Its cognate antigen is unknown. The record originates from a study of vaccination and CD4 T cells after COVID-19. Study summary: Stimulation of cells relied on overlapping spike peptides derived from SARS-CoV-2, HCoV-NL63, HCoV-OC43 and HCoV-229E. Study-level findings and limits: Convalescent patients had a median roughly 86% of post-vaccine SARS-CoV-2-reactive clones that were detected only after vaccination, not before it.

Cultured CD4+ T cell DNA underwent sequencing with the Oncomine TCR Beta short-read assay. Investigators isolated genomic DNA from cultured CD4+ T cells. MiXCR was run by TCRdb on the PCR reads, yielding one entry per CDR3 protein. This sample has some 19,000 distinct CDR3 sequences, with approximately 40% found just once. Trimming took off 3 bases at V and 10 bases at J, with 15 bases between the two ends. CDR3 length equals 12 residues. Germline assignment: CDR1 GTSNPN and CDR2 SVGIG (reference sequence). The treatment denotes: approximately 9-day PBMC culture with coronavirus spike peptide pools or control peptides (ViraFEST assay). Patients returned positive PCR results between March and December 2020, earlier than US Alpha, Beta and Delta variants.

Source material: cultured CD4+ T cells from blood. This clonotype originated in a human donor with COVID-19. The chain uses TRBV30 and TRBJ1-1; D call uncertain. The CDR3 reads CAWRPGQDRAFF. CDR3 DNA: TGTGCCTGGAGACCCGGCCAAGATAGAGCTTTCTTT.